The next 14 T cell receptor beta chains were all read from a single sample in a study of OX40 agonist ivuxolimab in advanced cancers. Libraries came from the immunoSEQ multiplex PCR assay. Entries here come from immuneACCESS through TCRdb and include only in-frame sequences with V and J called. Some clones fail to appear in such tables; in the studies checked, an unresolved V gene covers under half of the shortfall, and the cause of the remainder is unknown. The sample yields about 70,000 clones; 70% to 90% were counted once. The ten largest clones represent 10% to 15% of the sample. The specimen comprised CD4+ or CD8+ T cells sorted from blood, sampled in a trial of the OX40 agonist ivuxolimab. These receptors all stem from an adult with an advanced solid tumor such as melanoma, head and neck, liver or kidney cancer.

This clone has only one observation. The chain uses TRBV5-1 and TRBJ2-7, with D maybe TRBD1 (6 bases). Trimming shortened V by 0 bases and J by 0 bases, and 16 bases separated the two germline ends. Germline CDR1 reads SGHRS; CDR2 reads YFSETQ. CDR3 length: 17 residues. CDR3 sequence reads: CASSLADSFKSSYEQYF. The DNA for the CDR3 is TGCGCCAGCAGCTTGGCGGACAGCTTCAAGAGCTCCTACGAGCAGTACTTC.

V gene TRBV11-3 combines with J gene TRBJ1-6; perhaps TRBD1 as D (5 bases). CDR1 is SGHNT and CDR2 is YENEEA in the germline V gene. Trimming cost V 7 bases and J 7 bases, with 14 bases left between them. This CDR3 spans 14 amino acids. The CDR3 is CASTPARDNSPLHF. CDR3 nucleotide sequence: TGTGCCAGCACCCCAGCCAGGGACAATTCACCCCTCCACTTT.

This clone is a singleton in its sample. Other DNA variants within this sample encode the same CDR3. The CDR3 spells CASSATGAGSEKLFF. The DNA for the CDR3 is TGTGCCAGCAGCGCCACAGGGGCAGGTAGTGAAAAACTGTTTTTT. V is TRBV9 and J is TRBJ1-4; 7 nucleotides agree with TRBD1. The CDR3 is made up of 15 amino acids. Germline CDR1 is SGDLS and CDR2 is YYNGEE. The V and J ends lost 3 bases and 7 bases, in that order; junction bases with no gene match: 9.

The chain carries TRBV27 and TRBJ2-2; 7 bases match TRBD2. The junction had 10 bases not matched to a gene; V was cut back by 11 bases and J by 4 bases. CDR1 is MNHEY and CDR2 is SMNVEV in the germline V gene (reference sequence). The CDR3 runs to 14 residues. CDR3 bases: TGTGCCCTCGGCGGCAGGGAGGGCACCGGGGAGCTGTTTTTT. Its protein is CALGGREGTGELFF.

This chain connects TRBV13 to TRBJ2-5; tentative D call: TRBD1 (6 bases). The J call is uncertain, as TRBJ2-7 better fits the DNA end. CDR3 length: 15 amino acids. The germline V gene encodes CDR1 PRHDT and CDR2 FYEKMQ (reference sequence). The CDR3 sequence is CASSLEGDNSYEQYF. The CDR3 nucleotides are TGTGCCAGCAGCTTAGAGGGGGATAACTCCTACGAGCAGTACTTC.

On this clone: This specimen includes other DNA sequences encoding the same CDR3. The V and J genes are TRBV19 and TRBJ2-1; D ambiguous. This CDR3 region has 13 residues. V dropped 1 base and J dropped 5 bases, with 6 bases sitting between them. Germline CDR1 LNHDA, CDR2 SQIVND (reference sequence). CDR3 DNA: TGTGCCAGTAGTATAGTTGGCAACAATGAGCAGTTCTTC. Translation: CASSIVGNNEQFF.

CDR3: CASSLRPSSGNTIYF. CDR3 sequence (DNA): TGTGCCAGCAGCCTTCGACCTAGCTCTGGAAACACCATATATTTT. V is TRBV11-3 and J is TRBJ1-3; D not certain. Germline-derived CDR1 and CDR2 are SGHNT and YENEEA. The germline V and J ends were trimmed by 5 bases and 0 bases, with 11 bases remaining between them. This CDR3 region has 15 residues.

This clone was seen just once. The chain joins TRBV19 to TRBJ2-7, with D possibly being TRBD1 or TRBD2 (5 bases each). V gave up 6 bases and J gave up 3 bases, with 12 bases separating them. Germline CDR1 is LNHDA and CDR2 is SQIVND (reference sequence). The CDR3 is 13 residues long. The CDR3 spells CASSRDQYYEQYF. Written as DNA, the CDR3 is TGTGCCAGTAGCCGGGACCAATACTACGAGCAGTACTTC.

The chain joins TRBV5-5 to TRBJ2-7, with 9 bases lining up with TRBD1. Germline CDR1 reads SGHKS; CDR2 reads YYEKEE (reference sequence). V lost 3 bases, J lost 3 bases, and 7 bases stayed unmatched. The CDR3 spans 15 residues. Written as DNA, the CDR3 is TGTGCCAGCAGCTCCCCGGGACAGGGCTTCTACGAGCAGTACTTC. It translates to CASSSPGQGFYEQYF.

The chain is built from TRBV19 and TRBJ1-1; D gene uncertain. The CDR3 loop spans 14 amino acids. V was cut by 2 bases and J by 1 base, with 8 bases left in between. Germline assignment: CDR1 LNHDA and CDR2 SQIVND (reference sequence). CDR3 region: CASSITRGNTEAFF. Here the CDR3 DNA reads TGTGCCAGTAGTATAACCCGGGGGAACACTGAAGCTTTCTTT.

V gene TRBV27 combines with J gene TRBJ2-7, with 16 bases fitting TRBD2. J was trimmed by 2 bases and V by 5 bases; bases with no gene match: 3. This CDR3 spans 16 amino acids. Germline CDR1 MNHEY, CDR2 SMNVEV (reference sequence). The chain's CDR3 is CASSRGLAGGTYEQYF. The CDR3 coding sequence is TGTGCCAGCAGTAGGGGACTAGCGGGAGGGACCTACGAGCAGTACTTC.

The chain employs TRBV27 and TRBJ2-4; maybe TRBD2 (5 bases). CDR1 MNHEY and CDR2 SMNVEV come from the germline V gene (reference sequence). The germline V and J ends were trimmed by 2 bases and 8 bases, with 7 bases remaining between them. CDR3 length equals 12 residues. The CDR3 region is CASSLMGDIQYF. The DNA for the CDR3 is TGTGCCAGCAGTTTAATGGGAGACATTCAGTACTTC.

This clone was detected a few times. The chain recombines TRBV2 with TRBJ1-4, with D tentatively TRBD1 (6 bases). This CDR3 comprises 13 residues. V shed 10 bases and J shed 4 bases, with 13 bases lying between them. From germline, CDR1 is SNHLY and CDR2 FYNNEI. This CDR3 is CATRDTFNEKLFF. The CDR3 DNA follows: TGTGCCACCCGGGACACCTTTAATGAAAAACTGTTTTTT. Together with reference TRBV2 and TRBJ1-4, the CDR3 gives the full variable domain: EPEVTQTPSHQVTQMGQEVILRCVPISNHLYFYWYRQILGQKVEFLVSFYNNEISEKSEIFDDQFSVERPDGSNFTLKIRSTKLEDSAMYFCATRDTFNEKLFFGSGTQLSVL.

This clone was seen once. The CDR3 spells CASRTTLNTEAFF. CDR3 nucleotide sequence: TGTGCCAGCAGAACCACACTAAACACTGAAGCTTTCTTT. This sequence joins TRBV27 and TRBJ1-1, with unresolved D. This CDR3 is 13 amino acids long. The V gene's germline CDR1 is MNHEY and CDR2 SMNVEV (reference sequence). Trimming removed 6 bases from V and 2 bases from J, with 10 bases in between.